The sequence of this T cell receptor beta chain was determined in a study of T cell repertoires in cytomegalovirus infection (dated by TCRdb to about 2019). As for the study more broadly: Donor HLA type was relevant to the analysis, because carriage of CMV infection together with the matching HLA type was indicated by public TCR beta signatures. What the authors observed across the whole study: The ex vivo response was dominated by HLA-C-restricted CMV-specific TCR beta clonotypes, and the single most frequent clonotype in two of eight donors was supplied by these HLA-C-restricted clonotypes. In both this cohort and an independent roughly 350-donor cohort, the cumulative frequency of public TCR beta family members distinguished carriers of CMV infection plus the relevant HLA type.

Sequencing took place on an Illumina HiSeq 1500. The public reads were run again by TCRdb, first through fastp at Q25 and then through MiXCR, and only productive beta chains were kept. Rows are combined by CDR3 protein, so each entry shows the most common genes and DNA. The sample has about 310,000 distinct CDR3 sequences on record, roughly 17% of them singletons. About 12% of the sample rests with the top ten. This clonotype has just a few counts. This clone's antigen is unknown. A much more abundant neighbour one base away suggests this may be a read error. Taken from cysteine to phenylalanine, the CDR3 has 13 residues. Only the CDR3 part of the read is kept: 39 bases, read in frame from the first base. The germline V gene (reference sequence) sets CDR1 to MNHNY and CDR2 to SVGAGI. Relative to germline, V is 6 bases shorter and J is 0 bases shorter, with 6 bases between their ends.

This TCR was sampled from a human donor in good health (CMV status not recorded). Some clones in this sample may be carry-over from other donors' samples. The V and J segments used are TRBV6-6 and TRBJ1-5; there is no confident call for the D gene. Input material: PBMCs. The bases are TGTGCCAGCAGCTGGAATAGCAATCAGCCCCAGCATTTT. It encodes CASSWNSNQPQHF.